Here is one TCR beta chain with its context. A few counts support this clone. It lacks a known antigen. No much larger clone exists at a distance of one base, and base qualities are not known. This sample was taken from a study of T cell responses to AZD1222 COVID-19 vaccine (dated by TCRdb to the early 2020s). Study-level background: AZD1222 recipients given second doses at about 4 weeks or at about 12 weeks were pooled, since spike-specific TCR depth and breadth were not found to differ between the two schedules. A total of 233 trial participants underwent TCR sequencing, of whom some 200 had received two doses of AZD1222 and roughly 26 had received two doses of the MenACWY control vaccine. Trial participants were enrolled into age subgroups of 18-55, 56-69 and 70-plus years, which contained about 150, 28 and 57 TCR-sequenced participants, respectively. Points the paper makes about the study in general: The 56-69-year group was small, and its depth increase did not reach significance, likely because of low power. Conclusions about previously exposed vaccinees are limited because only six or seven AZD1222 recipients were SARS-CoV-2 seropositive at baseline. Participants were mostly white British, with more females than males. The authors suggested clonal diversity may have been underestimated. Vaccine-associated CD4 TCRs spanned the whole spike protein, with dominant responses in regions 160-218 and 743-854. Nearly half of unique spike-specific TCRs reportedly recognized epitopes outside regions mutated in the B.1.351 and B.1.1.7 variants. After two AZD1222 doses, spike-specific TCR breadth and depth were significantly higher than at day 0 and than in MenACWY recipients. Because no day 14 peak-response samples were available, the repertoires could be characterized only after the peak T cell response.

Per the publication, the time point label means: baseline before first vaccination. Vaccinee samples were obtained from the UK trials COV001 and COV002, which included a single-blind randomized controlled phase 2/3 trial of AZD1222 (ChAdOx1 nCoV-19) in healthy adults. For TCRbeta chain sequencing, PBMC samples from trial participants were taken at day 0 and at day 28 after the second dose. The CDR3 regions of human TCRbeta chains were analyzed by immunosequencing. The original methods were these. Repertoire TCRs were checked for matches against a reference library of SARS-CoV-2-specific TCRs that had been generated using the MIRA antigen-specificity platform. Breadth was defined as the fraction of unique TCRs that were SARS-CoV-2-associated, and depth was defined as the fraction of total T cells that were SARS-CoV-2-associated. Using the MIRA data, every spike-specific TCR was mapped to the spike region that the TCR reacted to and assigned to either a CD4 or a CD8 class. Log10-transformed breadth and depth values were compared by one-way ANOVA with Sidak's multiple comparisons tests. TCRdb provides this immuneACCESS table in a form limited to in-frame rearrangements. Some clones are lacking; in checked studies, under half of them reflect an unresolved V gene, and why the rest are absent is not known. The V and J calls and the clone size are those of that table, but D and trimming were determined from the DNA. For this sample the table gives 100,000 or so clones, of which about 87% were detected only once. The ten most abundant clones make up 12% of the sample.

Measured from the cysteine to the phenylalanine, the CDR3 is 13 residues long. Just CDR3 DNA is preserved here, 39 bases in frame from base 1. For this chain, trimming is 7 bases at the V end and 6 bases at the J end, and the number of junction bases without a gene match is 7. The germline V gene yields MDHEN for CDR1 and SYDVKM for CDR2. This sequence uses TRBV28 and TRBJ2-7; 9 bases in between match TRBD2. Here the sequenced sample was peripheral blood, taken on day 0 of AZD1222 vaccination. The sequence came from an adult in good health. The CDR3 reads CASKLAGVVEQYF. DNA sequence: TGTGCCAGCAAATTAGCGGGAGTAGTCGAGCAGTACTTC.